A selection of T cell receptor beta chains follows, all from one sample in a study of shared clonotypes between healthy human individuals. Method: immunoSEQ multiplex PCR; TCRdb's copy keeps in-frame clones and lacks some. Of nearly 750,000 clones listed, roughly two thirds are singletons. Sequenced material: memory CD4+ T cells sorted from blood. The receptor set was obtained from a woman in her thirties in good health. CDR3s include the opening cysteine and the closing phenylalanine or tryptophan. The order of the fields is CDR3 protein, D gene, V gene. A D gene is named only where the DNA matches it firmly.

CDR3aa: CSTGRGDSTDTQYF; d_gene: .; v_gene: TRBV29-1
CDR3aa: CASSYTYEQYF; d_gene: .; v_gene: TRBV2
CDR3aa: CASSEAGLAGRTYEQYF; d_gene: TRBD2; v_gene: TRBV2
CDR3aa: CSVDGGVETQYF; d_gene: .; v_gene: TRBV29-1
CDR3aa: CATRPEGTDTQYF; d_gene: .; v_gene: TRBV10-3
CDR3aa: CASVPADLLYEQYF; d_gene: .; v_gene: TRBV2
CDR3aa: CASSPHWGLAGGSTGEQYF; d_gene: TRBD2; v_gene: TRBV4-2
CDR3aa: CASSLISLSQFF; d_gene: .; v_gene: TRBV7-9
CDR3aa: CAWTRTGSNEKLFF; d_gene: TRBD1; v_gene: TRBV30
CDR3aa: CASSHPEGGANEKLFF; d_gene: .; v_gene: TRBV4-2
CDR3aa: CASSPLGLRNQPQHF; d_gene: .; v_gene: TRBV4-1
CDR3aa: CASSPKETQYF; d_gene: .; v_gene: TRBV11-2
CDR3aa: CATTTGGTGNQPQHF; d_gene: .; v_gene: TRBV15
CDR3aa: CASSRRGQGGYTF; d_gene: TRBD1; v_gene: TRBV7-8
CDR3aa: CAWRKTRLLGAFF; d_gene: .; v_gene: TRBV30
CDR3aa: CATSGRVSTEAFF; d_gene: .; v_gene: TRBV6-5
CDR3aa: CASSFKVVPRAGVETQYF; d_gene: TRBD2; v_gene: TRBV13
CDR3aa: CASRHVAGAGIEAFF; d_gene: .; v_gene: TRBV27
CDR3aa: CASSLEEDRVYGYTF; d_gene: .; v_gene: TRBV5-1
CDR3aa: CASSLAAPREKLFF; d_gene: .; v_gene: TRBV5-1
CDR3aa: CASSLKGSRGRDSSYEQYF; d_gene: .; v_gene: TRBV28
CDR3aa: CASSTSALTYNEQFF; d_gene: TRBD2; v_gene: TRBV7-2
CDR3aa: CASSLLVPDTQYF; d_gene: .; v_gene: TRBV7-9
CDR3aa: CASSLAGPNTEAFF; d_gene: .; v_gene: TRBV10-2
CDR3aa: CASSLAGGTRTWSQPQHF; d_gene: .; v_gene: TRBV7-9
CDR3aa: CASSVLSSGQPQHF; d_gene: .; v_gene: TRBV19